A selection of T cell receptor beta chains follows, all from one sample in a study of blood T cell repertoires in COVID-19. Sequenced by immunoSEQ multiplex PCR; TCRdb stores in-frame clones only, minus some. The table lists roughly 200,000 clones, roughly 80% of them singletons. The sequencing sample was made of peripheral blood. The receptors were gathered from a woman older than 75 with COVID-19, enrolled during active disease. The conserved cysteine and the conserved F or W are not part of the CDR3 here.

V: TRBV5-1
CDR3: ASSLIYGEQF

V: TRBV7-6
CDR3: ASSLKFGGKATNEKLF

V: TRBV18
CDR3: ASSLNSGGSYNEQF

V: TRBV19
CDR3: ASSIWGYNQPQH

V: TRBV5-4
CDR3: ASGLGQGAETQY

V: TRBV28
CDR3: ASSLSRQGTFTYSPLH

V: TRBV5-1
CDR3: ASSLGGQTPGGYT

V: TRBV7-9
CDR3: ASTKERAGANVLT

V: TRBV3-1/TRBV3-2
CDR3: ASSQSQGDSPLH

V: TRBV10-1
CDR3: ASSEILASPKSSGNTIY

V: TRBV24-1
CDR3: ATSDRSLQAEQY

V: TRBV7-2
CDR3: ASSPGTTVETQY

V: TRBV6-6
CDR3: ASSPPGTDTQY

V: TRBV18
CDR3: ASSSGTANTGELF

V: TRBV3-1/TRBV3-2
CDR3: ASRHTGGPYNEQF

V: TRBV6-1
CDR3: ASSEISTIKNIQY